These 17 T cell receptor beta chains share one sample of origin, sequenced in a study of CD8 T cells in ankylosing spondylitis. Study results and caveats: Within ankylosing spondylitis blood, a TCR beta motif made up of several highly homologous variants appeared to be characteristic.

TCRdb ran MiXCR on the 5' RACE reads and lists one entry per CDR3 protein. The repertoire includes about 510,000 distinct CDR3 sequences, roughly 5% of them detected once, and around 3.5% sits in the top ten. Their target antigens are unknown. Sequences were obtained from blood, either unsorted or a sorted T cell fraction (not recorded which). These TCRs come from a male donor with ankylosing spondylitis.

In its sample, this clonotype was seen many times. The rearrangement links TRBV28 to TRBJ2-7; 7 bases agree with TRBD2. Per germline, CDR1 MDHEN and CDR2 SYDVKM. Losses at the gene ends were 8 bases for V and 0 bases for J; bases not matched to a gene: 13. The CDR3 contains 16 residues. The CDR3 nucleotides read TGTGCCAGCGCCCTTAACCTAGCGGACTTCTCCTACGAGCAGTACTTC. Residues: CASALNLADFSYEQYF.

The chain has TRBV27 and TRBJ2-3, with a weak D call TRBD2 (6 bases). The ends were cut back, 4 bases at V and 2 bases at J, with 7 bases in the middle. Germline values: CDR1 MNHEY, CDR2 SMNVEV (reference sequence). CDR3 length equals 13 residues. The CDR3 reads CASSWRDTDTQYF. The DNA for the CDR3 is TGTGCCAGCAGTTGGAGGGACACAGATACGCAGTATTTT.

In this sample, this clonotype turned up many times. The gene calls are TRBV7-8 and TRBJ1-1; D might be TRBD1 (5 bases). Germline V gives CDR1 SGHVS, CDR2 FQNEAQ. This CDR3 comprises 17 residues. Trimming shortened V by 2 bases and J by 1 base, and 17 bases separated the two germline ends. The DNA for the CDR3 is TGTGCCAGCAGCTTAAAACTCCGGGGGGACCGGAACACTGAAGCTTTCTTT. It yields the protein CASSLKLRGDRNTEAFF.

The chain joins TRBV6-1 to TRBJ2-1; 8 positions match TRBD1. This CDR3 is 15 amino acids long. The germline V gene encodes CDR1 MNHNS and CDR2 SASEGT. J was trimmed by 3 bases and V by 5 bases; bases with no gene match: 6. DNA for the CDR3: TGTGCCAGCAGTCCCCGACAGGGGTTCTACAATGAGCAGTTCTTC. Its protein is CASSPRQGFYNEQFF.

This clonotype was seen ten or more times. The genes are TRBV7-9 and TRBJ1-1; 8 bases line up with TRBD1. The CDR3 totals 14 residues. The J segment lost 11 bases and the V segment lost 5 bases, leaving 13 bases of the junction unmatched. The germline gives CDR1 SEHNR, CDR2 FQNEAQ (reference sequence). CDR3 residues: CASSPGGQTSRAFF. Written as DNA, the CDR3 is TGTGCCAGCAGCCCAGGGGGCCAGACCTCCAGGGCTTTCTTT.

In this sample, this clonotype turned up many times. V is TRBV10-3 and J is TRBJ1-1, with D possibly matching TRBD1 (6 bases). Germline V gene data show CDR1 as ENHRY and CDR2 as SYGVKD. The CDR3 loop spans 16 amino acids. The ends were cut back, 2 bases at V and 4 bases at J, with 17 bases in the middle. The DNA of the CDR3 is TGTGCCATCAGTGAGGCCAGGGTACAGGGAGTCACTGAAGCTTTCTTT. Residues: CAISEARVQGVTEAFF.

This clonotype was seen ten or more times. The genes are TRBV4-2 and TRBJ1-5; D gene uncertain. The germline V and J ends were trimmed by 0 bases and 8 bases, with 14 bases remaining between them. CDR1 is LGHNA and CDR2 is YNFKEQ in the germline V gene. The length of the CDR3 is 15 residues. This CDR3 reads CASSQDLGRNEPQHF. CDR3 bases: TGTGCCAGCAGCCAAGATCTTGGTAGGAATGAGCCCCAGCATTTT.

The table lists this clonotype with many counts. The rearrangement links TRBV6-1 to TRBJ2-7, with no clear D. CDR3 length: 14 amino acids. The germline V gene encodes CDR1 MNHNS and CDR2 SASEGT. V was clipped by 3 bases and J by 0 bases, with 9 bases between them. The CDR3 nucleotides are TGTGCCAGCAGTGACCTGACGGCCTCCTACGAGCAGTACTTC. This encodes CASSDLTASYEQYF.

This sequence joins TRBV10-3 and TRBJ2-7; D possibly uses TRBD1 or TRBD2 (5 bases each). Deletions cut 6 bases from V and 3 bases from J, with 12 bases between. The CDR3 totals 13 residues. Germline values: CDR1 ENHRY, CDR2 SYGVKD. CDR3 residues: CAISPGLIYEQYF. The CDR3, as DNA: TGTGCCATCAGCCCGGGGCTCATCTACGAGCAGTACTTC.

This clonotype was detected ten times or more. In DNA, the CDR3 is TGTGCCAGCAGCAGCGGGACTAGCGGGGGCGATGAGCAGTTCTTC. Its protein is CASSSGTSGGDEQFF. This chain links TRBV5-4 with TRBJ2-1; 14 bases line up with TRBD2. Germline loops: CDR1 SGHNT, CDR2 YYREEE (reference sequence). This CDR3 region has 15 residues. V lost 4 bases to trimming and J lost 8 bases; unmatched junction nucleotides: 5.

The rearrangement uses TRBV6-2 or TRBV6-3 and TRBJ1-1; D is unresolved. The CDR3 runs to 13 residues. From germline, CDR1 is MNHEY and CDR2 SVGEGT. V gave up 7 bases and J gave up 2 bases, with 11 bases separating them. CDR3 DNA: TGTGCCAGCAACGAGGACGGAAACACTGAAGCTTTCTTT. This translates into CASNEDGNTEAFF.

There are many counts of this clonotype. The chain couples TRBV5-1 to TRBJ2-1; D call uncertain. Germline V CDR1 and CDR2: SGHRS, YFSETQ. Trimming stripped 1 base from V and 10 bases from J, with 6 bases between. This CDR3 region has 11 residues. The CDR3, as DNA: TGCGCCAGCAGCTTGAAGTCAGAGCAGTTCTTC. It codes for CASSLKSEQFF.

Many counts were recorded for this clonotype. This sequence joins TRBV5-5 and TRBJ2-7; D tentatively fits TRBD1 or TRBD2 (5 bases each). Germline V gene lookup returns CDR1 SGHKS and CDR2 YYEKEE (reference sequence). The ends were cut back, 1 base at V and 2 bases at J, with 10 bases in the middle. The CDR3 covers 14 residues. CDR3 in amino acids: CASSLIRGAYEQYF. The CDR3 DNA reads TGTGCCAGCAGCTTGATCCGAGGGGCCTACGAGCAGTACTTC.

In this sample, this clonotype turned up many times. This chain connects TRBV5-1 to TRBJ1-2, with 7 bases matching TRBD1. Germline CDR1 is SGHRS and CDR2 is YFSETQ. This CDR3 comprises 15 residues. J was trimmed by 4 bases and V by 0 bases; bases with no gene match: 6. The CDR3 sequence is CASSLVPQGSYGYTF. The CDR3 nucleotides are TGCGCCAGCAGCTTGGTCCCACAGGGGTCCTATGGCTACACCTTC.

This clonotype has just a few counts. CDR3 protein: CATSRDRGDSPLHF. The CDR3 DNA reads TGTGCCACCAGCAGGGACAGGGGGGATTCACCCCTCCACTTT. The genes are TRBV15 and TRBJ1-6, with 10 bases matching TRBD1. The CDR3 runs 14 residues. Trimming cost V 3 bases and J 8 bases; bases outside gene matches: 1. Germline V lookup: CDR1 LNHNV, CDR2 YYDKDF (reference sequence).

This clonotype came up many times. The chain uses TRBV28 and TRBJ1-5; 7 positions agree with TRBD1. Germline V gene data show CDR1 as MDHEN and CDR2 as SYDVKM. CDR3 length: 13 residues. V was clipped by 6 bases and J by 9 bases; unmatched bases: 8. The CDR3 region is CASRWTGLSPQHF. The DNA for the CDR3 is TGTGCCAGCAGATGGACAGGCCTTTCGCCCCAGCATTTT.

This clonotype was detected many times. The chain uses TRBV4-3 and TRBJ1-4, with D unresolved. Germline V gene data show CDR1 as LGHNA and CDR2 as YSLEER. The V end lost 4 bases, the J end lost 7 bases, and 13 bases lay between the germline ends. The CDR3 length is 14 residues. CDR3 bases: TGCGCCAGCAGCCCCCCAAGGACCGGTGAAAAACTGTTTTTT. Translated: CASSPPRTGEKLFF.